This entry concerns a single T cell receptor (beta chain). CDR3 length: 15 residues. Germline CDR1 is ENHRY and CDR2 is SYGVKD. Trimming cost V 10 bases and J 2 bases; bases outside gene matches: 14. The data were taken from a study of blood T cell repertoires in COVID-19. Cohort 3 recovered donors had two negative PCRs, clearance, or symptom resolution. Original data processing: Nucleated cell counts were estimated from reference gene primer amplification. Assay: immunoSEQ multiplex PCR; the TCRdb copy retains only in-frame clones and omits some. That table is the source of V, J and clone size, and D and trimming were worked out from the DNA. The table lists around 310,000 clones, nearly 90% of them singletons.

This sequence was found in a woman in her twenties or thirties who had recovered from COVID-19. The chain combines TRBV10-3 with TRBJ2-7; 7 bases align to TRBD2. The sequencing sample was made of PBMCs or T cells enriched from blood (not recorded which). The CDR3: CATQVEAGSAYEQYF. CDR3 sequence (DNA): TGTGCCACCCAGGTCGAAGCGGGATCCGCCTACGAGCAGTACTTC.